The TCR beta chain under discussion was sequenced for a study of regulatory T cells in long-lasting Graves disease. Study summary: Antithyroid drugs had been taken by newly diagnosed Graves' patients for under 3 months. The study, taken as a whole, reports: Sample size, which was small, may have reduced accuracy. Persistent disease was characterized by preferential usage of TRBV28, TRBJ1-2 and TRBJ2-5.

Turning to this clonotype: As yet, its antigen is unknown.

Germline V gene lookup returns CDR1 SGHAT and CDR2 FQNNGV. The trim removed 2 bases at V and 5 bases at J, leaving 10 bases unmatched. The CDR3 sequence is 16 residues long. Arm-PCR of CDR3 regions and iRepertoire HTBI primers were used to build TCR beta libraries. Each CDR3 protein is one row after TCRdb ran MiXCR on the multiplex PCR reads. The profile covers about 200,000 distinct CDR3 sequences, with roughly 18% appearing a single time and around 20% taken by the ten largest. Time point here: newly diagnosed GD, antithyroid drugs for less than 3 months. PBMCs were the source of the RNA used for TCR sequencing.

The specimen was peripheral blood mononuclear cells (PBMCs), collected at new diagnosis, from a patient treated with antithyroid drugs. This sequence joins TRBV11-2 and TRBJ2-3; 7 bases align to TRBD2. The sequence was obtained from a female donor with Graves disease. This CDR3 reads CASSLFAGVYGDTQYF. In DNA form, the CDR3 reads TGTGCCAGCAGCTTATTCGCGGGAGTGTATGGAGATACGCAGTATTTT.